The 13 T cell receptor beta chains listed next were all sequenced from one sample in a study of blood T cell repertoires in COVID-19. TCRdb keeps only in-frame clones here, not all; method: immunoSEQ multiplex PCR. The sample consists of roughly 25,000 clones, approximately 72% of them appearing once. Sequenced: peripheral blood. The receptors come from a woman older than 75 with acute or convalescent COVID-19.

V is TRBV19 and J is TRBJ2-7; D may be TRBD1 (5 bases). The CDR3 runs to 13 residues. The germline V and J ends were trimmed by 4 bases and 7 bases, with 14 bases remaining between them. Germline CDR1 is LNHDA and CDR2 is SQIVND (reference sequence). CDR3 protein: CASSTSGSREQYF. DNA for the CDR3: TGTGCCAGTAGTACCTCAGGGTCTAGGGAGCAGTACTTC.

This chain connects TRBV10-3 to TRBJ1-2; 11 bases fit TRBD1. This CDR3 spans 13 amino acids. Germline CDR1 ENHRY, CDR2 SYGVKD. Trimming removed 7 bases from V and 4 bases from J; junction bases left unmatched: 2. DNA for the CDR3: TGTGCCATCACTGGGACAGGGGGCTATGGCTACACCTTC. Its translation is CAITGTGGYGYTF.

This chain joins TRBV6-1 and TRBJ1-2; no clear D. With 2 bases removed from V and 8 bases from J, the gap between germline ends came to 18 bases. This CDR3 has 15 residues. The germline CDR1 and CDR2 sequences are MNHNS and SASEGT. CDR3 nucleotide sequence: TGTGCCAGCAGTGAAAACGGGAACGACGTAACGGGCTACACCTTC. Encoded protein: CASSENGNDVTGYTF.

The sample holds one count of this clone. The chain recombines TRBV12-5 with TRBJ2-2; TRBD2 aligns across 8 bases. The CDR3 totals 16 residues. Germline CDR1 is LGHNT and CDR2 is FRNRAP. V trimming: 4 bases; J trimming: 2 bases; junction bases outside the gene matches: 6. The CDR3: CASGSASGYNTGELFF. Here the CDR3 DNA reads TGTGCTAGTGGTTCCGCTAGCGGGTATAACACCGGGGAGCTGTTTTTT. Based on the CDR3 plus reference TRBV12-5 and TRBJ2-2, the full variable domain is DARVTQTPRHKVTEMGQEVTMRCQPILGHNTVFWYRQTMMQGLELLAYFRNRAPLDDSGMPKDRFSAEMPDATLATLKIQPSEPRDSAVYFCASGSASGYNTGELFFGEGSRLTVL.

The genes are TRBV2 and TRBJ2-1; 7 nucleotides align to TRBD1. The CDR3 runs 13 residues. The germline V gene has CDR1 SNHLY and CDR2 FYNNEI. V was pared by 5 bases and J by 3 bases, with 1 base of the junction left unmatched. The CDR3 is CASSRTGYNEQFF. CDR3 sequence (DNA): TGTGCCAGCAGTCGGACAGGCTACAATGAGCAGTTCTTC. Supplemented by reference TRBV2 and TRBJ2-1, the full variable domain reads EPEVTQTPSHQVTQMGQEVILRCVPISNHLYFYWYRQILGQKVEFLVSFYNNEISEKSEIFDDQFSVERPDGSNFTLKIRSTKLEDSAMYFCASSRTGYNEQFFGPGTRLTVL.

The table lists this clone with a count of one. V and J are TRBV5-1 and TRBJ2-2; 8 nucleotides match TRBD1. This CDR3 contains 14 residues. Losses at the gene ends were 2 bases for V and 5 bases for J; bases not matched to a gene: 2. From germline, CDR1 is SGHRS and CDR2 YFSETQ. The CDR3 sequence is CASSFQGATGELFF. The CDR3 DNA follows: TGCGCCAGCAGCTTTCAGGGGGCGACCGGGGAGCTGTTTTTT.

The rearrangement joins TRBV2 to TRBJ2-7; 11 positions agree with TRBD1. The CDR3 runs to 15 residues. V was pared by 4 bases and J by 4 bases, with 6 bases of the junction left unmatched. Per the germline V gene, CDR1 is SNHLY and CDR2 is FYNNEI. This CDR3 reads CASSGGTGGNYEQYF. The CDR3 DNA reads TGTGCCAGCAGTGGGGGGACAGGGGGTAATTACGAGCAGTACTTC.

This clone appeared once. This sequence joins TRBV21-1 and TRBJ1-1. TRBV21-1 is a documented pseudogene. The CDR3 extends over 12 amino acids. DNA of the CDR3: TGTGCCAGCAGCAAACCCCGGTCTGAAGCTTTCTTT. Protein sequence: CASSKPRSEAFF.

The chain carries TRBV27 and TRBJ2-5, with 7 bases aligning to TRBD2. CDR3 size: 14 residues. The germline CDR1 and CDR2 sequences are MNHEY and SMNVEV (reference sequence). The V segment lost 5 bases and the J segment 5 bases; nucleotides outside the gene matches: 8. In nucleotides, the CDR3 is TGTGCCAGCAGTCCTTGGCAGGGAGGGGAGACCCAGTACTTC. Amino acids: CASSPWQGGETQYF.

This clone was counted a few times. V gene TRBV27 combines with J gene TRBJ1-2, with 8 bases aligning to TRBD1. Unmatched junction bases numbered 5, after V lost 5 bases and J lost 6 bases. This CDR3 contains 13 residues. Germline lookup yields CDR1 MNHEY and CDR2 SMNVEV (reference sequence). The CDR3 protein is CASSIHRGDGYTF. CDR3 nucleotides: TGTGCCAGCAGTATCCACAGGGGGGATGGCTACACCTTC.

This sequence joins TRBV28 and TRBJ1-5; 9 bases agree with TRBD1. This CDR3 spans 14 amino acids. CDR1 is MDHEN, CDR2 SYDVKM, per germline. With V trimmed by 8 bases and J by 4 bases, 6 bases remained unmatched. CDR3 residues: CASWIDRGNQPQHF. The CDR3 DNA follows: TGTGCCAGCTGGATCGACAGGGGGAATCAGCCCCAGCATTTT.

The rearrangement uses TRBV6-5 and TRBJ1-1, with 7 nucleotides matching TRBD1. This CDR3 spans 13 amino acids. Looked up from germline, CDR1 is MNHEY and CDR2 is SVGAGI. Losses at the gene ends were 6 bases for V and 6 bases for J; bases not matched to a gene: 7. CDR3 residues: CASRATGTAEAFF. In DNA, the CDR3 is TGTGCCAGCAGAGCCACTGGGACAGCTGAAGCTTTCTTT.

The chain couples TRBV3-1 (or the pseudogene TRBV3-2) to TRBJ2-1; D uncertain. The germline gives CDR1 LGHDT, CDR2 YNNKEL (reference sequence). V lost 1 base to trimming and J lost 3 bases, with 13 bases between them. This CDR3 has 16 amino acids. The CDR3 spells CASSQGRSAIYNEQFF. The CDR3 bases are TGTGCCAGCAGCCAAGGAAGAAGCGCCATCTACAATGAGCAGTTCTTC.